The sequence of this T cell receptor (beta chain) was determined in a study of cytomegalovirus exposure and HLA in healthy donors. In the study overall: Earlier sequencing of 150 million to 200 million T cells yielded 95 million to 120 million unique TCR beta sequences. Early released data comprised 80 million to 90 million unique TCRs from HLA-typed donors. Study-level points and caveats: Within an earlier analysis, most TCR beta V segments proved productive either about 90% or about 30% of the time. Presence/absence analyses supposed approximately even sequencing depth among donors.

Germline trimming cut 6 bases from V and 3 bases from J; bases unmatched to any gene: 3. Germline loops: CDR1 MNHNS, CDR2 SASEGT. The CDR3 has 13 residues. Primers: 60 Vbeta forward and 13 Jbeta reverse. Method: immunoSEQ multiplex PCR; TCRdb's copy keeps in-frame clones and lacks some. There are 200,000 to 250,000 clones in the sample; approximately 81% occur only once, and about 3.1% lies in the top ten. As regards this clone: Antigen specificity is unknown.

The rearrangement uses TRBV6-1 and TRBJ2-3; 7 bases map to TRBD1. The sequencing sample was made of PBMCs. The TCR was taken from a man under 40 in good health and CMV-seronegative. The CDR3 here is CASRGRGTDTQYF. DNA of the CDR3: TGTGCCAGCAGGGGCAGGGGGACAGATACGCAGTATTTT.